This T cell receptor beta chain was sequenced in a study of identical twins. This clonotype has ten or more counts. Its antigen is not identified. Findings of the study overall: Without tracking the same donors, conclusions rested on cross-sectional statistical analysis.

A single record per CDR3 protein comes from TCRdb applying MiXCR to the 5' RACE reads. This table has fewer than 800,000 distinct CDR3 sequences, around 7.5% appearing once. These data were also reused for a study on yellow fever vaccine responses in identical twins.

The sequence was obtained from a woman younger than 35 in good health. Specimen: PBMCs.

CDR3 coding DNA: TGTGCCAGCAGCTTAGCTAGCGGCCGGGTGTCGTACAATGAGCAGTTCTTC. Protein sequence: CASSLASGRVSYNEQFF. This rearrangement joins TRBV7-9 to TRBJ2-1; TRBD2 is a possible D gene (6 bases). V lost 0 bases to trimming and J lost 4 bases, with 16 bases between them. Germline V gene lookup returns CDR1 SEHNR and CDR2 FQNEAQ (reference sequence). The CDR3 has 17 residues.